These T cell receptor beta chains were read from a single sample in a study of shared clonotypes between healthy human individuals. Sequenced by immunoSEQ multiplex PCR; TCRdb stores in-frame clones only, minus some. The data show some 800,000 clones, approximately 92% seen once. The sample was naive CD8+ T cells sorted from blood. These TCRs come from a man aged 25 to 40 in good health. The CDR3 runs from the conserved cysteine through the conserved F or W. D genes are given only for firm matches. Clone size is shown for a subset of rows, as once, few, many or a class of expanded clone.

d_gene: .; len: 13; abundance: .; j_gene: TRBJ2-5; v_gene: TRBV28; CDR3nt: TGTGCCAGCAGTTTAGACAGCCAAGAGACCCAGTACTTC; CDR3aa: CASSLDSQETQYF
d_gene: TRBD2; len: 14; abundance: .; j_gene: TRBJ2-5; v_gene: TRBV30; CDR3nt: TGTGCCGAAGGACTAGCGGACCATCAAGAGACCCAGTACTTC; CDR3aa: CAEGLADHQETQYF
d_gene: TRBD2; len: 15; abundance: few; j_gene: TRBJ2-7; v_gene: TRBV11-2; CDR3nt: TGTGCCAGCAGCTTAGAACTAGCGGCGACCTACGAGCAGTACTTC; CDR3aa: CASSLELAATYEQYF
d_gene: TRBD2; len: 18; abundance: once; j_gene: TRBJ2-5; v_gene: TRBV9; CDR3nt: TGTGCCAGCAGCGTAGGGTTCCAAGAAGCGGGAGGTAGGGAGACCCAGTACTTC; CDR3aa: CASSVGFQEAGGRETQYF
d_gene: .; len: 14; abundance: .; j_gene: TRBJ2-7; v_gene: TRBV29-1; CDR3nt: TGCAGCGTCGGAACACCGGGACGGACATACGAGCAGTACTTC; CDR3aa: CSVGTPGRTYEQYF
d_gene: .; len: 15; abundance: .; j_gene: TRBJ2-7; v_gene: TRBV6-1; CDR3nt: TGTGCCAGCAGTGTCGGCGCGGCAAGCTCCTACGAGCAGTACTTC; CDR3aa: CASSVGAASSYEQYF
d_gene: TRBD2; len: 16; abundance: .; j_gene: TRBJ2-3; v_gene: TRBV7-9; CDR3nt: TGTGCCAGCAGCGGGACTAGCGGGAGTCCTCCAGATACGCAGTATTTT; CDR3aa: CASSGTSGSPPDTQYF
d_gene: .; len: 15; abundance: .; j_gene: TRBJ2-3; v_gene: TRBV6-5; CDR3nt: TGTGCCAGCAGCCCCGGAGGGGGCTTTACAGATACGCAGTATTTT; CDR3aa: CASSPGGGFTDTQYF
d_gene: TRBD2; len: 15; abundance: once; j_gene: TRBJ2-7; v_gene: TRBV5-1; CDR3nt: TGCGCCAGCAGCTTTTCCCCAGCGGGAGGCTACGAGCAGTACTTC; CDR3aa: CASSFSPAGGYEQYF
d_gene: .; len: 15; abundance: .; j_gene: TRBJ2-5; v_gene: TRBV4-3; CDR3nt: TGCGCCAGCAGCCCCGATCTGGTAGCTCGAGAGACCCAGTACTTC; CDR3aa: CASSPDLVARETQYF
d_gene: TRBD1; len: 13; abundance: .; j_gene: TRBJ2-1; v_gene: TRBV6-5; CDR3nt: TGTGCCAGCAGTGGGACAGGGGGTGGGGAGCAGTTCTTC; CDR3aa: CASSGTGGGEQFF
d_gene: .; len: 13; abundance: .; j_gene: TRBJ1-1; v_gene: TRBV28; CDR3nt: TGTGCCAGCGGACCCGGGATGTATACTGAAGCTTTCTTT; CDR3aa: CASGPGMYTEAFF
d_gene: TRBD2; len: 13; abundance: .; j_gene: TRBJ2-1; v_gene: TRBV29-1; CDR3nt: TGCAGCGCCAGAGGGACTAGCGCCCATGAGCAGTTCTTC; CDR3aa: CSARGTSAHEQFF
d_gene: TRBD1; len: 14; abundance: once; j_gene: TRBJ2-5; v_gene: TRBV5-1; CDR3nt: TGCGCCAGCAGCTTGGAAGGGGGCAGGGAGACCCAGTACTTC; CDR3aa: CASSLEGGRETQYF
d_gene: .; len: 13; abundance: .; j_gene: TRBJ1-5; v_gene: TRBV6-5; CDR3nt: TGTGCCAGCAGTTTGTCCAACAATCAGCCCCAGCATTTT; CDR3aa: CASSLSNNQPQHF
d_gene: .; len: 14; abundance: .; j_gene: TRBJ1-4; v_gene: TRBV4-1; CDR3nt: TGCGCCAGCAGCCTTGGGGGGCCGACTGAAAAACTGTTTTTT; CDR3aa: CASSLGGPTEKLFF
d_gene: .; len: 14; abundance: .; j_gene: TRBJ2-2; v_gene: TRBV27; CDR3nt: TGTGCCAGCAGTCCGGGACTGAACACCGGGGAGCTGTTTTTT; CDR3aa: CASSPGLNTGELFF
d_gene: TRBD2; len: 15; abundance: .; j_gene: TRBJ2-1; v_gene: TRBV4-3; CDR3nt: TGCGCCAGCAGCCAAAATCCCACCCCCGGGACTAAGCAGTTCTTC; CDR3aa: CASSQNPTPGTKQFF
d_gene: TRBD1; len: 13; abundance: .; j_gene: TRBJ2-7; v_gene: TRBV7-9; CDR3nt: TGTGCCAGCAGCTCACAGGGGAAGGGCGAGCAGTACTTC; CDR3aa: CASSSQGKGEQYF
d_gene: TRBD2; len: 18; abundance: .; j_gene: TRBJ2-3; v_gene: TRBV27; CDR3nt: TGTGCCAGCAGTTTACTCGGCGGACTAGCGCGAAACACAGATACGCAGTATTTT; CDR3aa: CASSLLGGLARNTDTQYF
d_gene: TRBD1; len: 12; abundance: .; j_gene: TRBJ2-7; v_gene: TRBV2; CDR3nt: TGTGCCAGCAGGACAGGGGTCCACGAGCAGTACTTC; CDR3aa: CASRTGVHEQYF
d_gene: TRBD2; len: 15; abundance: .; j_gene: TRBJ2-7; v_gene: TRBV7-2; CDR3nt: TGTGCCAGCAGCCGGACTAGCGGGACCCACTACGAGCAGTACTTC; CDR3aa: CASSRTSGTHYEQYF
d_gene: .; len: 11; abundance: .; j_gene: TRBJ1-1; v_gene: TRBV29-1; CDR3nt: TGCAGCGTCCCCTGGGGGACTGAAGCTTTCTTT; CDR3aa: CSVPWGTEAFF
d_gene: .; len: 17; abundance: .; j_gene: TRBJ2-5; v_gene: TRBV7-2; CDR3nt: TGTGCCAGCAGCTTAGGGATAGGACAGAGAAACCAAGAGACCCAGTACTTC; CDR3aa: CASSLGIGQRNQETQYF
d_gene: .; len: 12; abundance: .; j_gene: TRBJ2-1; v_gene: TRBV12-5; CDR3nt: TGTGCTAGTGGACGAGGCGATTTCGAGCAGTTCTTC; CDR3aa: CASGRGDFEQFF
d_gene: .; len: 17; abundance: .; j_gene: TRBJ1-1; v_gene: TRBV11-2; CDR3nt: TGTGCCAGCAGCTTATCCGCGGGGCAGGCCCCGTACACTGAAGCTTTCTTT; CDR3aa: CASSLSAGQAPYTEAFF
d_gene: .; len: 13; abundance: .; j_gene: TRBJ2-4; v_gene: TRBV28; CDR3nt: TGTGCCAGCAGCGTCCTCCCCAAAAACATTCAGTACTTC; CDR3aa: CASSVLPKNIQYF
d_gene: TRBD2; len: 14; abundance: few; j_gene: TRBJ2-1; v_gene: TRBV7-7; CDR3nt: TGTGCTAGCAGCCCTAGCGGACGTTACAATGAGCAGTTCTTC; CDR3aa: CASSPSGRYNEQFF
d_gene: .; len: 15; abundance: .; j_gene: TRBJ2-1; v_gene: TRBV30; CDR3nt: TGTGCCTGGACCGTTAATACGTTAGCCTACAATGAGCAGTTCTTC; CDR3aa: CAWTVNTLAYNEQFF
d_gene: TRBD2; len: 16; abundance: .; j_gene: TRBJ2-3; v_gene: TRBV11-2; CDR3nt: TGTGCCAGCAGCTCCTCCCGGGGGCTAGCGGGAGATACGCAGTATTTT; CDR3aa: CASSSSRGLAGDTQYF
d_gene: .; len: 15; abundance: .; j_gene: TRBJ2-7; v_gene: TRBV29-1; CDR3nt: TGCAGCGTTTACGGGTCCCCGGATCAGTCCTACGAGCAGTACTTC; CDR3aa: CSVYGSPDQSYEQYF
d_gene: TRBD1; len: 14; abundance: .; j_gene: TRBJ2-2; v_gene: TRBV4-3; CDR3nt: TGCGCCAGCAGCGGGGACAGGGTAGACGGGGAGCTGTTTTTT; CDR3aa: CASSGDRVDGELFF
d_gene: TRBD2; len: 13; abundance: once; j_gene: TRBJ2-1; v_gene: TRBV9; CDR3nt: TGTGCCAGCAGCCCAACGGGAGGGAGCCAGCAGTTCTTC; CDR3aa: CASSPTGGSQQFF
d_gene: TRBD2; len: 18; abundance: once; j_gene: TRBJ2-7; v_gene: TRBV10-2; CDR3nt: TGCGCCAGCAGTGAGGAAGGCCCCCGACTAGCGGGGCCCGCCGAGCAGTACTTC; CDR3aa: CASSEEGPRLAGPAEQYF
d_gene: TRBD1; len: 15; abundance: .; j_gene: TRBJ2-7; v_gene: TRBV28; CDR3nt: TGTGCCAGCAGTTTAGGACAGGGGGCGTTCCACGAGCAGTACTTC; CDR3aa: CASSLGQGAFHEQYF
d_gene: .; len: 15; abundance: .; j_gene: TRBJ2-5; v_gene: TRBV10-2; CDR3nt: TGCGCCAGCAGTGTCCCGTTCAGGGGTCAAGAGACCCAGTACTTC; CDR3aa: CASSVPFRGQETQYF
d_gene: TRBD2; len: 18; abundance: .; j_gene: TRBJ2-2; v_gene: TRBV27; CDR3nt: TGTGCCAGCAGTCTCGACGGGAGGCCCCCGTCGCACACCGGGGAGCTGTTTTTT; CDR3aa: CASSLDGRPPSHTGELFF
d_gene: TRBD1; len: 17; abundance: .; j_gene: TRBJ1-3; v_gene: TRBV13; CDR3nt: TGTGCCAGCAGCTCAGGGACAGGTGGATTCTCTGGAAACACCATATATTTT; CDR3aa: CASSSGTGGFSGNTIYF
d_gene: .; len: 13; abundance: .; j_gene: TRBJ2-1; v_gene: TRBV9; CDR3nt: TGTGCCAGCAGCGCTCAGTCCTACAATGAGCAGTTCTTC; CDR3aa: CASSAQSYNEQFF
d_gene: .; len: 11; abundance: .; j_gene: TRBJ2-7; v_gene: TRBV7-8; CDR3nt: TGTGCCAGCAGCTCCACTGACGAGCAGTACTTC; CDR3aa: CASSSTDEQYF
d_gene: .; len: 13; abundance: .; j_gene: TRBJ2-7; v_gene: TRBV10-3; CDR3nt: TGTGCCATCCGGAGGCGGGAAGACTACGAGCAGTACTTC; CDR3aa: CAIRRREDYEQYF
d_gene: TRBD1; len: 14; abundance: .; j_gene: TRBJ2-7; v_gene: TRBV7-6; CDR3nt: TGTGCCAGCAGCGACCTGGGACAGGTCTACGAGCAGTACTTC; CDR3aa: CASSDLGQVYEQYF
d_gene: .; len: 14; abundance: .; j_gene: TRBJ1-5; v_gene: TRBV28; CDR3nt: TGTGCCAGCAGTGCGTCGGTTGGGGGTCAGCCCCAGCATTTT; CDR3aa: CASSASVGGQPQHF
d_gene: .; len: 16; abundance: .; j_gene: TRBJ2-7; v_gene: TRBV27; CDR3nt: TGTGCCAGCAGTCCGCTAGCGTCCAAGGGTTCCTACGAGCAGTACTTC; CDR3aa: CASSPLASKGSYEQYF
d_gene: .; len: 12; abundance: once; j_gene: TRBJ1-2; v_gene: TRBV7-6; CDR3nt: TGTGCCAGCAGCACCGGGGCCGTGGACTACACCTTC; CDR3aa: CASSTGAVDYTF
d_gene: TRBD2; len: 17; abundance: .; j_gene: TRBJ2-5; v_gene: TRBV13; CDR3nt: TGTGCCAGCAGCTTGTCTCTAGCGGGAGGTCCCCAAGAGACCCAGTACTTC; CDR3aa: CASSLSLAGGPQETQYF
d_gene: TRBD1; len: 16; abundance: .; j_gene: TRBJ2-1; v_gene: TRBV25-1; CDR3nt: TGTGCCAGCAGTGCCCTGGAACCCACAGGGGACAATGAGCAGTTCTTC; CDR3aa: CASSALEPTGDNEQFF
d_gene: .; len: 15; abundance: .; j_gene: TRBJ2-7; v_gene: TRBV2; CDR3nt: TGTGCCAGCAGTGAAGCAGAATTAGCATTGAACGAGCAGTACTTC; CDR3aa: CASSEAELALNEQYF
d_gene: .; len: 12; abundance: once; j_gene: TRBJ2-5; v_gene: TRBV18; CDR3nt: TGTGCCAGCTCACCAGGGGAGGAGACCCAGTACTTC; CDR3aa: CASSPGEETQYF